The 8 T cell receptor beta chains below all came from one sample that was sequenced in a study of blood T cell repertoires in COVID-19 (dated by TCRdb to 2018 to 2021). The library was built by means of the immunoSEQ multiplex PCR assay. This is the immuneACCESS table as TCRdb keeps it, with only in-frame sequences that have V and J called. A part of the clones is gone; compared with another copy, unresolved V genes explain less than half, and the rest is unexplained. The sample records 200,000 to 250,000 clones, 70% to 90% of which are singletons. The ten largest clones add up to approximately 2.1% of the sample. Sequencing input: peripheral blood. All receptors derive from a woman aged 40 to 49 who had recovered from COVID-19.

This clone was found a few times. The chain has TRBV7-8 and TRBJ2-3; 12 nucleotides match TRBD2. V trimming: 8 bases; J trimming: 13 bases; junction bases outside the gene matches: 4. The CDR3 loop spans 11 amino acids. Germline V lookup: CDR1 SGHVS, CDR2 FQNEAQ. The CDR3 sequence: CASGGLAGKYF. The CDR3 region has the DNA TGTGCCAGCGGCGGACTAGCGGGAAAGTATTTT.

This chain's CDR3 is CASSITSDEKLFF. The CDR3 DNA is TGTGCCAGTAGTATAACCAGTGATGAAAAACTGTTTTTT. V and J are TRBV19 and TRBJ1-4; D call uncertain. The CDR3 extends over 13 amino acids. Germline assignment: CDR1 LNHDA and CDR2 SQIVND (reference sequence). Trimming took off 2 bases at V and 6 bases at J, with 7 bases between the two ends.

This clone has only one observation. The chain uses TRBV6-2 or TRBV6-3 and TRBJ2-5; 11 nucleotides agree with TRBD2. CDR1 and CDR2 from the germline V gene are MNHEY and SVGEGT. V lost 5 bases and J lost 5; bases outside the gene matches: 19. The CDR3 sequence is 19 residues long. The CDR3 loop is CASSHGGLIAGGPGETQYF. CDR3 nucleotide sequence: TGTGCCAGCAGTCACGGGGGTCTGATAGCGGGAGGGCCCGGCGAGACCCAGTACTTC.

The chain carries TRBV6-2 or TRBV6-3 and TRBJ1-5, with 7 bases matching TRBD1. This CDR3 is 14 amino acids long. The germline gives CDR1 MNHEY, CDR2 SVGEGT. Trimming removed 5 bases from V and 1 base from J; junction bases left unmatched: 2. The CDR3 spells CASSRQGSNQPQHF. CDR3 nucleotide sequence: TGTGCCAGCAGTCGACAGGGAAGCAATCAGCCCCAGCATTTT.

The CDR3 is CASSQGTGGYGYTF. CDR3 in DNA: TGTGCCAGCAGCCAAGGGACAGGGGGCTATGGCTACACCTTC. The chain has TRBV3-1 (or the pseudogene TRBV3-2) and TRBJ1-2, with TRBD1 matching over 10 bases. The CDR3 sequence is 14 residues long. CDR1 and CDR2 from the germline V gene are LGHDT and YNNKEL (reference sequence). J was trimmed by 4 bases and V by 1 base; bases with no gene match: 0.

This chain uses TRBV6-5 with TRBJ1-2, with D hard to call. The CDR3 runs 12 residues. Per the germline V gene, CDR1 is MNHEY and CDR2 is SVGAGI. With 4 bases removed from V and 2 bases from J, the gap between germline ends came to 5 bases. The CDR3 nucleotides read TGTGCCAGCAGTTTCGGGAACTATGGCTACACCTTC. Amino acid sequence: CASSFGNYGYTF.

This rearrangement joins TRBV27 to TRBJ2-3; maybe TRBD2 (7 bases). The CDR3 extends over 18 amino acids. CDR1 and CDR2 from the germline V gene are MNHEY and SMNVEV (reference sequence). Trimming cost V 5 bases and J 2 bases, with 23 bases left between them. The CDR3 sequence is CASSTMTRRGPFTDTQYF. CDR3 sequence (DNA): TGTGCCAGCAGTACCATGACTAGGCGGGGGCCCTTCACAGATACGCAGTATTTT.

The rearrangement links TRBV19 to TRBJ2-5; 8 bases match TRBD1. Germline values: CDR1 LNHDA, CDR2 SQIVND (reference sequence). Trimming removed 3 bases from V and 1 base from J; junction bases left unmatched: 4. CDR3 length equals 15 residues. The CDR3 loop is CASSIWTGIQETQYF. The CDR3 nucleotides are TGTGCCAGTAGTATCTGGACAGGGATCCAAGAGACCCAGTACTTC. The variable domain in full, with the rest retrieved from reference TRBV19 and TRBJ2-5, is DGGITQSPKYLFRKEGQNVTLSCEQNLNHDAMYWYRQDPGQGLRLIYYSQIVNDFQKGDIAEGYSVSREKKESFPLTVTSAQKNPTAFYLCASSIWTGIQETQYFGPGTRLLVL.